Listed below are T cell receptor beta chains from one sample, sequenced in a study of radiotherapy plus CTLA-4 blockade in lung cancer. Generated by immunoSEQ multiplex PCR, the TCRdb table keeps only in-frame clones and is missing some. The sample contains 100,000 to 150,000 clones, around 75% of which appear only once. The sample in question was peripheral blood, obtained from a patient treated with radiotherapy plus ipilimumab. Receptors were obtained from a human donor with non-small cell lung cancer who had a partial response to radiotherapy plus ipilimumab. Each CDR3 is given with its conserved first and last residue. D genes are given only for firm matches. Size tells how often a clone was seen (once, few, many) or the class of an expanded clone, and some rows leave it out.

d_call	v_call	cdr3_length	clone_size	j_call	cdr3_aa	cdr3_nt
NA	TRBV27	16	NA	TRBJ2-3	CASRRAFGTGTDTQYF	TGTGCCAGCCGGAGAGCCTTTGGTACGGGCACAGATACGCAGTATTTT
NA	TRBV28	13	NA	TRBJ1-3	CASTLSSGNTIYF	TGTGCCAGCACCTTGAGCTCTGGAAACACCATATATTTT
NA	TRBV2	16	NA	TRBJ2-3	CASSDSTRSLTDTQYF	TGTGCCAGCAGTGATTCGACTAGATCTCTTACAGATACGCAGTATTTT
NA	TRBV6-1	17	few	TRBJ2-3	CASSEYGGSLSTDTQYF	TGTGCCAGCAGTGAATATGGGGGGTCGCTTAGCACAGATACGCAGTATTTT
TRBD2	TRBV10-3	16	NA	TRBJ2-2	CATAGLAGDSTGELFF	TGTGCCACTGCCGGACTAGCGGGAGATAGCACCGGGGAGCTGTTTTTT
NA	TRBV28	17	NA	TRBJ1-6	CASTVRRTQGHNSPLHF	TGTGCCAGCACTGTGCGTCGAACACAGGGACATAATTCACCCCTCCACTTT
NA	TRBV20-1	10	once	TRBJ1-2	CSGDSAGYTF	TGCAGTGGAGACTCGGCTGGCTACACCTTC
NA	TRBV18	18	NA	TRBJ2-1	CASSPLRQGETLYNEQFF	TGTGCCAGCTCACCTCTTCGGCAGGGCGAGACTTTATACAATGAGCAGTTCTTC
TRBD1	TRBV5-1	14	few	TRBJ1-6	CASSTGTGASPLHF	TGCGCCAGCAGTACCGGGACAGGGGCTTCACCCCTCCACTTT
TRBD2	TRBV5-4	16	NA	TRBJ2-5	CASSKAGTSGMKTQYF	TGTGCCAGCAGCAAAGCCGGGACTAGCGGGATGAAGACCCAGTACTTC
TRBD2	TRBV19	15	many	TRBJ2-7	CASSKGLAATYEQYF	TGTGCCAGTAGTAAGGGACTAGCGGCCACCTACGAGCAGTACTTC
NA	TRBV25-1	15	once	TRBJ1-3	CASSPTGSSGNTIYF	TGTGCCAGCAGTCCTACAGGGAGCTCTGGAAACACCATATATTTT
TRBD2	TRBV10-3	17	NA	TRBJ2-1	CAISESLGTKKGNEQFF	TGTGCCATCAGTGAGTCTTTGGGGACTAAAAAAGGCAATGAGCAGTTCTTC
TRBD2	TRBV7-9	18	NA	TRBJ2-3	CASSRPSQLAGGEDTQYF	TGTGCCAGCAGCCGACCTAGCCAACTAGCGGGAGGGGAAGATACGCAGTATTTT
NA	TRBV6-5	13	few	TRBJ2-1	CASSSTIHGEQFF	TGTGCCAGCAGTTCGACTATTCACGGTGAGCAGTTCTTC
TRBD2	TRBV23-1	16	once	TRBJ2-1	CAIQGSGTSVWNEQFF	TGCGCCATCCAGGGCTCGGGGACTAGCGTATGGAATGAGCAGTTCTTC
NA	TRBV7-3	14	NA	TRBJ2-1	CASSWVGAVNEQFF	TGTGCCAGCAGCTGGGTGGGGGCGGTTAATGAGCAGTTCTTC
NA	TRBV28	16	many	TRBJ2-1	CASSLVGLGGAYEQFF	TGTGCCAGCAGTTTAGTCGGGCTAGGGGGGGCCTATGAGCAGTTCTTC
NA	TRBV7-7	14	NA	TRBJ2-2	CASSRRERAGELFF	TGTGCTAGCAGCCGACGGGAACGAGCCGGGGAGCTGTTTTTT
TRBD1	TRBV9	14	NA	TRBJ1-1	CASSLGQGNTEAFF	TGTGCCAGCAGCCTGGGACAGGGGAACACTGAAGCTTTCTTT
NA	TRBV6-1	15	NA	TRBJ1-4	CASSEARFQGRGLFF	TGTGCCAGCAGTGAAGCCCGTTTTCAGGGGAGAGGACTGTTTTTT
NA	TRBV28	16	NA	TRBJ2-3	CASSLELSSATDTQYF	TGTGCCAGCAGTTTGGAACTGTCTAGCGCTACAGATACGCAGTATTTT
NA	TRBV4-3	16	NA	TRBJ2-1	CASSQVLGSSYNEQFF	TGCGCCAGCAGCCAAGTACTCGGGAGCTCCTACAATGAGCAGTTCTTC
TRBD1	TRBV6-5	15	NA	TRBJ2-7	CASRTGAGGGNEQYF	TGTGCCAGCAGGACAGGGGCCGGGGGTGGCAACGAGCAGTACTTC
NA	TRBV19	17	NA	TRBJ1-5	CASRVNRGVEGYQPQHF	TGTGCCAGTAGGGTTAATAGGGGTGTGGAGGGATATCAGCCCCAGCATTTT
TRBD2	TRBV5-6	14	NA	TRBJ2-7	CASSYEREGYEQYF	TGTGCCAGCAGCTATGAGCGGGAGGGATACGAGCAGTACTTC
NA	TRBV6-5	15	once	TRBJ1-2	CASSYLGAGSYGYTF	TGTGCCAGCAGTTATTTAGGCGCTGGGAGCTATGGCTACACCTTC
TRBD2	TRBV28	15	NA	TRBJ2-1	CASSLWGLADNEQFF	TGTGCCAGCAGTTTGTGGGGACTAGCCGACAATGAGCAGTTCTTC
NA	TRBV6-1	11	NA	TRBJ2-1	CASADRDEQFF	TGTGCCAGCGCAGACCGGGATGAGCAGTTCTTC
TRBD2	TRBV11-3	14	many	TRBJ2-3	CASSSGLAEDTQYF	TGTGCCAGCAGTTCGGGACTAGCGGAAGATACGCAGTATTTT
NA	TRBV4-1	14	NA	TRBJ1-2	CASSPSGGDYGYTF	TGCGCCAGCAGCCCAAGCGGGGGAGATTATGGCTACACCTTC
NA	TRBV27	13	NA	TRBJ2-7	CASSRRTGFEQYF	TGTGCCAGCAGTAGGAGGACGGGATTCGAGCAGTACTTC